The subject of this entry is one T cell receptor (beta chain). Its binding antigen is unknown. No much larger clone exists at a distance of one base, and base qualities are not known. Per the publication, the time point label means: 20 to 30 weeks on oral tofacitinib. Explained via the paper, the treatment or condition label denotes: oral pan-JAK inhibitor, 5-10 mg twice daily. Lesional scalp punch biopsies and peripheral blood were collected from alopecia areata patients. PBMCs were separated by density centrifugation and stained for CD3, CD4 and CD8, after which CD4+ and CD8+ T cells were sorted on a FACSAria. The library was produced with the immunoSEQ multiplex PCR assay. RNA was extracted from all samples and reverse transcribed into cDNA, which served as template for TCR sequencing. SuperScript III was used to make first-strand cDNA, primed with a 2:1 mix of oligo-dT and random hexamers. A synthetic immune receptor repertoire was used to gauge amplification bias, and whatever bias remained was removed computationally. As for the authors' bioinformatics: After raw reads were preprocessed to remove errors, the CDR3 was defined following IMGT conventions as running from the conserved cysteine to phenylalanine. Clonality was computed as 1 minus the Shannon entropy, with the entropy normalized by log2 of the number of productive unique TCRs. Scalp TCRbeta sequences were cross-referenced with sorted blood CD4 and CD8 repertoires so that the CD4 or CD8 identity of scalp clones could be inferred. In its TCRdb copy, this immuneACCESS table keeps in-frame sequences only and misses some clones. Where compared with another copy, unresolved V genes explain less than half of these, and the others have no known cause. D and trimming were read from the DNA, whereas the V and J calls and clone size are those reported in that table. This sample comprises under 350,000 clones, 58% of them detected only once. The top ten hold approximately 2% of the sample.

The sample belongs to a study of CD8+ T cells in alopecia areata listed by TCRdb under 2018. About the study as a whole: Treated patients were enrolled in an open-label pilot trial of oral tofacitinib, 5 to 10 mg twice daily, for moderate-to-severe alopecia areata. Scalp clonality was compared across normal scalp (n=4), patchy alopecia areata scalp (n=8), and alopecia totalis/universalis scalp (n=8). Tofacitinib was administered for 6 to 18 months, and 6 months of follow-up off drug were then conducted to assess delayed response and recurrence. Scalp tissue and sorted CD4+ and CD8+ peripheral blood T cells from patchy and totalis/universalis alopecia areata patients and from healthy controls were covered by human TCRbeta sequencing. Patients on tofacitinib were biopsied at baseline and after 4 and 24 weeks of treatment, and several of the patients also had a later scalp biopsy. Amplification of TCRbeta CDR3 regions was done by immunoSEQ multiplex PCR using 35 Vbeta forward primers and 13 Jbeta reverse primers. The study used high-throughput TCRbeta sequencing to examine T cell clonal expansion in alopecia areata, in both the C3H/HeJ mouse model and human patients. RNA was extracted with the PAXgene miRNA kit for fixed scalp, the miRNeasy kit for PBMCs, and the RNeasy kit for mouse skin. Disease severity in treated patients was measured with the SALT score, which quantifies the percentage of affected scalp surface area. What the authors observed across the whole study: Tofacitinib significantly lowered scalp clonality and the number of expanded CD8+ clones among the top 100 scalp clones. Compared with normal scalp, lesional scalp had higher clonality and more expanded CD8+ clones, particularly in alopecia totalis/universalis, a pattern that suggests antigenic drive. Many expanded lesional clones were found to persist in scalp and blood during tofacitinib treatment, and relapse after treatment cessation may be partly explained by this persistence. Resident alphabeta T cells in normal human skin are also sequenced, complicating scalp TCR repertoire analysis, unlike mouse skin dominated by gammadelta T cells. Shared TCR sequences between patients were less evident than in mice, which may be partly attributable to HLA diversity in the patient population. The treated cohort was small, with a single nonresponder, so links between baseline CD8+ expansion and response need larger studies.

The germline V gene (reference sequence) specifies LNHNV as CDR1 and YYDKDF as CDR2. The CDR3 holds 17 amino acids from the cysteine to the phenylalanine. Left in the record is the CDR3 DNA by itself, 51 bases read in frame from the first base. Unmatched junction bases come to 11, with V trimmed by 5 bases and J by 1 base. Recombination joined TRBV15 with TRBJ2-4; 7 middle bases align to TRBD1. The clonotype comes from a human donor with alopecia areata. Source: CD4+ T cells sorted from blood, taken at week 24, from a patient treated with tofacitinib. In nucleotide form, the sequence is TGTGCCACCAGCGACTCAAGACAGGGAGTGGCCAAAAACATTCAGTACTTC. The encoded protein is CATSDSRQGVAKNIQYF.